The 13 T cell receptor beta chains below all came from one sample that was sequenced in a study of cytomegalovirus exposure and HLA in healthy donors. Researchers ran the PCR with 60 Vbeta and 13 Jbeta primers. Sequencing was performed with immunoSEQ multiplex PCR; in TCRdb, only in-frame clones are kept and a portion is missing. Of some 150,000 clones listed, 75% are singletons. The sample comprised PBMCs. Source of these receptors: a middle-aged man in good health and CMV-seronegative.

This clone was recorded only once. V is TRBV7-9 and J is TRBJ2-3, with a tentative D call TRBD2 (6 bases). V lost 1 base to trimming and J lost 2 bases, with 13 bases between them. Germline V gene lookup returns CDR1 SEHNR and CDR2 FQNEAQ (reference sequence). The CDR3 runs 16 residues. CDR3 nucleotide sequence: TGTGCCAGCAGCTTAGTTCCAGGAGGGGTCACAGATACGCAGTATTTT. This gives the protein CASSLVPGGVTDTQYF.

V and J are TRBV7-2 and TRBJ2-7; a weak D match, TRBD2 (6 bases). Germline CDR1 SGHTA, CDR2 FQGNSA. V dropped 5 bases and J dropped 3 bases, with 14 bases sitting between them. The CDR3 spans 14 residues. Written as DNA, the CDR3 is TGTGCCAGCAGCCTGCGACTAGGCCTCTACGAGCAGTACTTC. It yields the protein CASSLRLGLYEQYF.

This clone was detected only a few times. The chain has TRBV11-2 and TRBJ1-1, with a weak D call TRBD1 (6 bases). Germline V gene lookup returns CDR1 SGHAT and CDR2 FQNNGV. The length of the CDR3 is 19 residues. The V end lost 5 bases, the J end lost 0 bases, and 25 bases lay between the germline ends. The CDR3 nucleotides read TGTGCCAGCAGCCCACCGGCCGTTACAGGGTACTTCTTGAACACTGAAGCTTTCTTT. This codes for CASSPPAVTGYFLNTEAFF.

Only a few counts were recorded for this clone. The DNA for the CDR3 is TGTGCCAGCAGTCCGACCCACAGGAACTACGAGCAGTACTTC. Translating gives CASSPTHRNYEQYF. The V and J genes are TRBV28 and TRBJ2-7; tentatively, D is TRBD1 (5 bases). The CDR3 has 14 residues. In germline, CDR1 is MDHEN, CDR2 SYDVKM. The V end was cut by 5 bases, the J end by 3 bases, with 14 bases between.

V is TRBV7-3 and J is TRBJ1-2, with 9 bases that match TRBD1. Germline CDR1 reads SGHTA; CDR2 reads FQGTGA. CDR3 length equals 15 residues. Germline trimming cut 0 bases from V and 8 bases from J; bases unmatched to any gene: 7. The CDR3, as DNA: TGTGCCAGCAGCTTAACGGGGGACAGGGCCTACGGCTACACCTTC. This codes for CASSLTGDRAYGYTF.

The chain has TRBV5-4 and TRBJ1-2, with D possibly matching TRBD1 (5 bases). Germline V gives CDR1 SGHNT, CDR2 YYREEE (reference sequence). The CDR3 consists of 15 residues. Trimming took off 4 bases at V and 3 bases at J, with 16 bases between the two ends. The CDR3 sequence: CASSRGRGSDYGYTF. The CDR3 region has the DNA TGTGCCAGCAGCCGTGGTAGGGGTTCTGACTATGGCTACACCTTC.

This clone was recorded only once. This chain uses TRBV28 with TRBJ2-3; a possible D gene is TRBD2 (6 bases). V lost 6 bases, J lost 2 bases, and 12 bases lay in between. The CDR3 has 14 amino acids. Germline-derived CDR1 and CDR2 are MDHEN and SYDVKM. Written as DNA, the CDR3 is TGTGCCAGCAGGGAAGGGAGGTCCACAGATACGCAGTATTTT. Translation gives CASREGRSTDTQYF.

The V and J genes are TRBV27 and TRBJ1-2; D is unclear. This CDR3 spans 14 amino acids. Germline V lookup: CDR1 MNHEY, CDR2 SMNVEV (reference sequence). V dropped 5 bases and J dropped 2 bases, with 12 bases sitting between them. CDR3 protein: CASSPLPENYGYTF. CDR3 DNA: TGTGCCAGCAGTCCCCTTCCGGAGAACTATGGCTACACCTTC.

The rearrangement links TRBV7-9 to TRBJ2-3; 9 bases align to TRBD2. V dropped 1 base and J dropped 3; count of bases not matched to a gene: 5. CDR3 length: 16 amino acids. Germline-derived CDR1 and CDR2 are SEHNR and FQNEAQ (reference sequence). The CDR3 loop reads CASSLDWGLATDTQYF. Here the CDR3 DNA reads TGTGCCAGCAGCTTAGATTGGGGACTAGCAACAGATACGCAGTATTTT.

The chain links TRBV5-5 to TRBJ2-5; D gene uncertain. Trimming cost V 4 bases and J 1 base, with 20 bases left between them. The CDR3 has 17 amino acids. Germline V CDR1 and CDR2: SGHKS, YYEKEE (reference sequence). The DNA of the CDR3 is TGTGCCAGCAGCCGCAACCGGGTACCTCTTGTCCAAGAGACCCAGTACTTC. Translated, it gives CASSRNRVPLVQETQYF.

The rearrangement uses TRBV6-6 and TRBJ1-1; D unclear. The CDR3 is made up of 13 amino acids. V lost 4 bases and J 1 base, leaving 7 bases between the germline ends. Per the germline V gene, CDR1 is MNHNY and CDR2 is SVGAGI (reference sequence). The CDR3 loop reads CASSSNRNTEAFF. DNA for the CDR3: TGTGCCAGCAGTTCGAACAGGAACACTGAAGCTTTCTTT.

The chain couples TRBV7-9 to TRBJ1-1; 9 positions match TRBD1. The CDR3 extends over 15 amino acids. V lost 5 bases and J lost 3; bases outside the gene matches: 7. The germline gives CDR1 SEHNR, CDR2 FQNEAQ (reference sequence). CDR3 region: CASSPDRGSDTEAFF. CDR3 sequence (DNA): TGTGCCAGCAGCCCAGACAGGGGGTCAGACACTGAAGCTTTCTTT.

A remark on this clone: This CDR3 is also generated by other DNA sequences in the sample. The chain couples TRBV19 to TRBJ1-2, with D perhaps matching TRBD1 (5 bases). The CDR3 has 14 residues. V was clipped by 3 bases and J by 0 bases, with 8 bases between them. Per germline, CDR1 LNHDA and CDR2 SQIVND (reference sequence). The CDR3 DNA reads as TGTGCCAGTAGTATTCGACAGCCTAACTATGGCTACACCTTC. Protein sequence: CASSIRQPNYGYTF.